The 4 T cell receptor beta chains below were found in one sample sequenced in a study of T cells after yellow fever vaccination. TCRdb called the 5' RACE reads again in MiXCR, with one record for every CDR3 protein. The table records about 510,000 distinct CDR3 sequences, 20% to 25% of them present only once. The sequences come from PBMCs, collected roughly 20 days after the first yellow fever vaccination. The receptors shown here come from a young man who received the YFV17D yellow fever vaccine.

This clonotype was recorded a few times. V usage is TRBV12-3 or TRBV12-4 and J usage is TRBJ1-2; maybe TRBD1 (5 bases). V lost 0 bases and J lost 3, with 11 bases in between. The CDR3 loop spans 15 amino acids. The CDR3 nucleotides are TGTGCCAGCAGTTTAGCGCGGTGGGGGTACTATGGCTACACCTTC. Protein: CASSLARWGYYGYTF.

The CDR3 coding sequence is TGTGCCAGCAGCTATACTAGCGGGGGTGCCAACACCGGGGAGCTGTTTTTT. This gives the protein CASSYTSGGANTGELFF. The V call is TRBV7-9, the J call TRBJ2-2, with TRBD2 matching 11 bases. Germline CDR1 and CDR2: SEHNR and FQNEAQ (reference sequence). Trimming cost V 4 bases and J 2 bases; bases outside gene matches: 6. This CDR3 region has 17 residues.

V is TRBV20-1 and J is TRBJ1-2, with D unclear. V lost 5 bases, J lost 8 bases, and 9 bases lay in between. The CDR3 covers 10 residues. Per germline, CDR1 DFQATT and CDR2 SNEGSKA (reference sequence). DNA for the CDR3: TGCAGTGCTTCGGTCGGCGGCTACACCTTC. It translates to CSASVGGYTF.

The chain joins TRBV5-1 to TRBJ1-6; D is unclear. CDR3 length: 11 amino acids. The germline V and J ends were trimmed by 6 bases and 13 bases, with 11 bases remaining between them. Germline-derived CDR1 and CDR2 are SGHRS and YFSETQ. CDR3 protein: CASNPWIPLHF. For the CDR3, the DNA is TGCGCCAGCAACCCATGGATCCCCCTCCACTTT.